Sequencing of this TCR beta chain was carried out in a study of blood T cell repertoires in COVID-19 (dated by TCRdb to about 2020). Background for the entire study: Samples covering the acute and convalescent phases of COVID-19 were provided by collaborators in the United States, Italy and Spain. The material from the prospective study consisted of cDNA or gDNA derived from T cells, B-cell-depleted T cells, or PBMCs. The dataset comprised deeply sampled blood TCRbeta repertoires from subjects exposed to, actively infected with, or recovered from COVID-19. The repertoires were released in a freely available public database intended as a resource for research on the immune response to SARS-CoV-2. Samples were obtained from the ongoing ImmuneRACE study (first 160 participants) and from 950 to 1,500 subjects provided by 6 global collaborators. The sample metadata nearly always contained a de-identified subject ID, COVID-19 status, age in years and sex. Where HLA class I and class II types were available, the types were taken from metadata supplied by the sample provider, not from assay-based typing.

TCRbeta CDR3 regions were amplified from genomic DNA by means of the immunoSEQ Assay, a bias-controlled multiplex PCR. The published analysis was carried out like this. The number of nucleated cells in each sample was estimated by amplification of reference gene primers within the assay. Sequence reads were collapsed and filtered to measure the absolute abundance of every unique TCRbeta CDR3 rearrangement. Productive Simpson clonality was computed per sample as the square root of Simpson's diversity index over productive rearrangements. Imported from immuneACCESS, the table was reduced by TCRdb to in-frame sequences with V and J called. These copies leave out some clones; in studies compared against another copy, an unresolved V gene accounts for under half, and the cause of the remainder is not known. V, J and clone size are taken as reported in that table, and D and trimming were inferred from the DNA itself. The sample table shows about 35,000 clones, and about 80% are seen once. The top ten hold approximately 15% of the sample.

With regard to this clone: Its antigen has not been determined. The input lacks base qualities; no much larger clone sits a single base away.

Each collaborating institution followed its own protocols to collect whole blood in K2EDTA tubes. For TCRbeta analysis, collaborator samples were shipped as frozen whole blood, as isolated PBMCs, or as DNA extracted from either sample type. V lost 4 bases and J lost 3 bases, and the count of bases not matched to a germline gene is 7. The CDR3, cysteine through phenylalanine, is 15 amino acids long. Just the 45-base CDR3 DNA is kept, in frame starting at base 1. The germline V gene provides CDR1 SGHRS and CDR2 YFSETQ. The investigation overall reported the following: The quantity of clinical and demographic metadata differed by source and by participant and was supplied without curation.

This receptor was identified in a woman in her 70s with acute or convalescent COVID-19. The sample was peripheral blood. The sequence joins TRBV5-1 to TRBJ2-5; 9 central nucleotides agree with TRBD1. This receptor carries the CDR3 CASSQGQGTKETQYF. The bases are TGCGCCAGCAGCCAGGGACAGGGAACAAAAGAGACCCAGTACTTC.